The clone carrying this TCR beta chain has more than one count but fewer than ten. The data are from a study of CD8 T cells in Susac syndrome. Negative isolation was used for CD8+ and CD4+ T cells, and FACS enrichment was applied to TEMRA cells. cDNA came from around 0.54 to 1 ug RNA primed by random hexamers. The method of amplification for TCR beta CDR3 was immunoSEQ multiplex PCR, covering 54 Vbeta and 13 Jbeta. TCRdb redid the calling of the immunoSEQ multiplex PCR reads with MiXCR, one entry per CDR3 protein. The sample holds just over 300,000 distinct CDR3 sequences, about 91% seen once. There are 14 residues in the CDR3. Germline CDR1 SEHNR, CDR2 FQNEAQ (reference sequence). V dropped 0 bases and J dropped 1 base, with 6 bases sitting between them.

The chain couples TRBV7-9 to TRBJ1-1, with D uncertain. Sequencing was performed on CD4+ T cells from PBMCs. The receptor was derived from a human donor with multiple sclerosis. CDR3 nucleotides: TGTGCCAGCAGCTTAGCGCTTCCGAACACTGAAGCTTTCTTT. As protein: CASSLALPNTEAFF.